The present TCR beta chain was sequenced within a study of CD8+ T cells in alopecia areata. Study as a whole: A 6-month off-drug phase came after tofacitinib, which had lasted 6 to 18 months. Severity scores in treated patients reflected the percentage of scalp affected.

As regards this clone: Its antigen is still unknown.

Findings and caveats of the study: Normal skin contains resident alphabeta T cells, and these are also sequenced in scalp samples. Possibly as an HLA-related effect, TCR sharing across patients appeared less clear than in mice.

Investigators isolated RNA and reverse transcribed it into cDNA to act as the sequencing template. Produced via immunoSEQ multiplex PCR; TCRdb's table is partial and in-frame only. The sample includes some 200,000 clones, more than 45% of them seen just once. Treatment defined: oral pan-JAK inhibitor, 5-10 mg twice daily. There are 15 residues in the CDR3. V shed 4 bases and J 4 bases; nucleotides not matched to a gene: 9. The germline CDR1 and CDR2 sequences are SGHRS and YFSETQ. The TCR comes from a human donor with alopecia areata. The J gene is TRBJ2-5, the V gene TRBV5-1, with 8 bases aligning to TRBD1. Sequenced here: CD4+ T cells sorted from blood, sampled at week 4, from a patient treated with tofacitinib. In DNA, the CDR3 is TGCGCCAGCAGCCCCCGCCTCGACAGGGGAGAGACCCAGTACTTC. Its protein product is CASSPRLDRGETQYF.